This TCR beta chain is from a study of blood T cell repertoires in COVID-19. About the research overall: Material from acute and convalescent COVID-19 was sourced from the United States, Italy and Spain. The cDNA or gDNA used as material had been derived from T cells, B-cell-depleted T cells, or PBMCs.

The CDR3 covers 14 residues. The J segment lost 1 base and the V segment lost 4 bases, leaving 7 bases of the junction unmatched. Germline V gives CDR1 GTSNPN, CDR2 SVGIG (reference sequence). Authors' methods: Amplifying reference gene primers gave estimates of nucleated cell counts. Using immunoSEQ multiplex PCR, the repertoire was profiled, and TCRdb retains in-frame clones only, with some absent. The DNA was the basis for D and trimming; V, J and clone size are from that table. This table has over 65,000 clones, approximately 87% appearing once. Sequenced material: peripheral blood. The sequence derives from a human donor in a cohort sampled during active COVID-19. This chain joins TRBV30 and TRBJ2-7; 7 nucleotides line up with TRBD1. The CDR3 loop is CAWNRDRVSYEQYF. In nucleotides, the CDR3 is TGTGCCTGGAACAGAGACAGGGTGTCCTACGAGCAGTACTTC.